These 27 T cell receptor beta chains were all obtained from the same sample, sequenced in a study of STAT5B mutations in CD4+ large granular lymphocyte leukemia. The assay was immunoSEQ multiplex PCR, and TCRdb's table has in-frame clones only and misses some. The sample yields tens of thousands of clones, about four fifths seen once. Source material: CD4+ T cells from blood buffy coats. The receptors were sampled from a human donor in good health.

By share of the sample, this clone is medium-sized. The gene calls are TRBV7-8 and TRBJ1-1; no clear D gene. Germline CDR1 is SGHVS and CDR2 is FQNEAQ. The CDR3 is 14 amino acids. V lost 1 base and J 2 bases, leaving 8 bases between the germline ends. The CDR3 loop reads CASSLGYSNTEAFF. The CDR3 nucleotides are TGTGCCAGCAGCTTAGGATATAGCAACACTGAAGCTTTCTTT.

This CDR3 reads CASSLGGSSYNEQFF. CDR3 DNA sequence: TGCGCCAGCAGCTTGGGTGGAAGCTCCTACAATGAGCAGTTCTTC. The chain carries TRBV5-1 and TRBJ2-1; no firm D call. V was clipped by 0 bases and J by 0 bases, with 7 bases between them. CDR3 size: 15 residues. Germline-derived CDR1 and CDR2 are SGHRS and YFSETQ.

V usage is TRBV4-3 and J usage is TRBJ1-1; D ambiguous. CDR3 size: 13 residues. The V end was cut by 0 bases, the J end by 4 bases, with 6 bases between. CDR1 is LGHNA and CDR2 is YSLEER in the germline V gene. The CDR3 bases are TGCGCCAGCAGCCAAGATATGAGCACTGAAGCTTTCTTT. This gives the protein CASSQDMSTEAFF.

The chain links TRBV28 to TRBJ2-3, with D hard to call. Germline-derived CDR1 and CDR2 are MDHEN and SYDVKM. V was cut by 2 bases and J by 2 bases, with 2 bases left in between. CDR3 length: 12 residues. CDR3 bases: TGTGCCAGCAGTTTAATCACAGATACGCAGTATTTT. Encoded protein: CASSLITDTQYF. Supplemented by reference TRBV28 and TRBJ2-3, the full variable domain reads DVKVTQSSRYLVKRTGEKVFLECVQDMDHENMFWYRQDPGLGLRLIYFSYDVKMKEKGDIPEGYSVSREKKERFSLILESASTNQTSMYLCASSLITDTQYFGPGTRLTVL.

This clone appeared a few times. The J gene is TRBJ1-1, the V gene TRBV7-6; D is unresolved. V was pared by 5 bases and J by 1 base, with 14 bases between. CDR3 length: 15 amino acids. Germline-derived CDR1 and CDR2 are SGHVS and FNYEAQ. The DNA for the CDR3 is TGTGCCAGCAGCCCACAAGGTTGGAGGAACACTGAAGCTTTCTTT. Translation gives CASSPQGWRNTEAFF. The full variable domain, in which reference TRBV7-6 and TRBJ1-1 provide the parts outside the CDR3, is GAGVSQSPRYKVTKRGQDVALRCDPISGHVSLYWYRQALGQGPEFLTYFNYEAQQDKSGLPNDRFSAERPEGSISTLTIQRTEQRDSAMYRCASSPQGWRNTEAFFGQGTRLTVV.

The chain recombines TRBV7-8 with TRBJ1-5; TRBD1 might be the D (5 bases). Germline V gene sequence: CDR1 SGHVS, CDR2 FQNEAQ. This CDR3 has 17 residues. Deletions cut 2 bases from V and 2 bases from J, with 16 bases between. CDR3 region: CASSLIHGAGGNQPQHF. CDR3 in DNA: TGTGCCAGCAGCTTAATACACGGGGCGGGGGGCAATCAGCCCCAGCATTTT.

The rearrangement joins TRBV6-5 to TRBJ2-3; D gene ambiguous. The V end was cut by 2 bases, the J end by 2 bases, with 11 bases between. Looked up from germline, CDR1 is MNHEY and CDR2 is SVGAGI. The CDR3 covers 15 residues. The CDR3: CASSYGLTSTDTQYF. In nucleotides, the CDR3 is TGTGCCAGCAGTTACGGGTTAACCTCCACAGATACGCAGTATTTT.

This rearrangement joins TRBV28 to TRBJ1-2; D may be TRBD1 (6 bases). The length of the CDR3 is 14 residues. Germline V gene sequence: CDR1 MDHEN, CDR2 SYDVKM. V shed 3 bases and J shed 2 bases, with 10 bases lying between them. CDR3 bases: TGTGCCAGCAGTTTGGGGGGACAAAACTATGGCTACACCTTC. It codes for CASSLGGQNYGYTF.

The chain's CDR3 is CASSLAPRSYEQYF. CDR3 DNA sequence: TGTGCCAGCAGCCTCGCCCCCAGAAGCTACGAGCAGTACTTC. The V call is TRBV11-2, the J call TRBJ2-7; D is uncertain. Germline V gene lookup returns CDR1 SGHAT and CDR2 FQNNGV. V was shortened by 5 bases and J by 3 bases, with 14 bases between the two germline ends. The CDR3 is 14 residues long.

The V call is TRBV7-2, the J call TRBJ1-1; no definite D call. CDR3 size: 13 residues. The germline CDR1 and CDR2 sequences are SGHTA and FQGNSA. V was cut by 1 base and J by 1 base, with 4 bases left in between. The CDR3 is CASSLDRNTEAFF. The CDR3 nucleotides are TGTGCCAGCAGCTTAGACAGGAACACTGAAGCTTTCTTT.

The chain employs TRBV28 and TRBJ1-1, with 9 nucleotides matching TRBD1. Germline trimming cut 4 bases from V and 8 bases from J; bases unmatched to any gene: 11. Germline CDR1 MDHEN, CDR2 SYDVKM. The CDR3 is made up of 15 amino acids. CDR3 in amino acids: CASSSLTGGSVEAFF. DNA of the CDR3: TGTGCCAGCAGTTCGTTAACAGGGGGCTCCGTGGAAGCTTTCTTT.

The rearrangement uses TRBV5-1 and TRBJ2-7; TRBD2 matches at 8 bases. The V segment lost 0 bases and the J segment 3 bases; nucleotides outside the gene matches: 5. This CDR3 spans 15 amino acids. Germline CDR1 and CDR2: SGHRS and YFSETQ. The CDR3 spells CASSLGVSGIYEQYF. The CDR3 nucleotides are TGCGCCAGCAGCTTGGGGGTTAGCGGGATCTACGAGCAGTACTTC.

The J gene is TRBJ1-1, the V gene TRBV28, with D hard to call. Between the trimmed V and J ends, which lost 8 bases and 1 base, there was a span of 8 bases. CDR3 length: 12 amino acids. CDR1 is MDHEN and CDR2 is SYDVKM in the germline V gene. The CDR3 region has the DNA TGTGCCAGCGGCACAGAGAACACTGAAGCTTTCTTT. The encoded protein is CASGTENTEAFF.

The V call is TRBV10-1, the J call TRBJ2-1, with TRBD2 identical over 10 bases. CDR3 length: 15 residues. Germline assignment: CDR1 WNHNN and CDR2 SYGVQD (reference sequence). V lost 5 bases and J lost 8; bases outside the gene matches: 9. The DNA of the CDR3 is TGCGCCAGCAGTCCCGTACTAGCGGGGAACGATGAGCAGTTCTTC. It translates to CASSPVLAGNDEQFF.

J is TRBJ2-7 and V is TRBV11-2; 8 bases align to TRBD1. The CDR3 is 15 amino acids. J lost 3 bases, V lost 4 bases, and 8 bases had no gene match. From germline, CDR1 is SGHAT and CDR2 FQNNGV. In DNA, the CDR3 is TGTGCCAGCAGCTCTTTGACAGGGGCAGTCTACGAGCAGTACTTC. This codes for CASSSLTGAVYEQYF.

V usage is TRBV19 and J usage is TRBJ1-5; 9 positions match TRBD1. V lost 4 bases and J lost 2; bases outside the gene matches: 15. Germline lookup yields CDR1 LNHDA and CDR2 SQIVND (reference sequence). The CDR3 is 19 residues long. The CDR3 DNA sequence: TGTGCCAGTAGTAGCCCACTCGGGACAGGGCTTGTTGGCAATCAGCCCCAGCATTTT. Protein sequence: CASSSPLGTGLVGNQPQHF.

The chain carries TRBV30 and TRBJ2-2; TRBD1 might be the D (5 bases). The CDR3 covers 16 residues. Germline V gene data show CDR1 as GTSNPN and CDR2 as SVGIG (reference sequence). V lost 2 bases to trimming and J lost 4 bases, with 17 bases between them. The CDR3 DNA is TGTGCCTGGAGTTTGGGTGCCGGACAACCCACCGGGGAGCTGTTTTTT. This translates into CAWSLGAGQPTGELFF. Full variable domain (outside the CDR3, taken from reference TRBV30 and TRBJ2-2): SQTIHQWPATLVQPVGSPLSLECTVEGTSNPNLYWYRQAAGRGLQLLFYSVGIGQISSEVPQNLSASRPQDRQFILSSKKLLLSDSGFYLCAWSLGAGQPTGELFFGEGSRLTVL.

This clone appeared a few times. The rearrangement joins TRBV30 to TRBJ1-5, with D maybe TRBD1 (6 bases). The CDR3 contains 13 residues. Germline assignment: CDR1 GTSNPN and CDR2 SVGIG (reference sequence). V was pared by 1 base and J by 4 bases, with 8 bases between. CDR3 sequence (DNA): TGTGCCTGGAGTGGGGGGCGTAATCAGCCCCAGCATTTT. Translation: CAWSGGRNQPQHF.

The CDR3 loop is CASSESGRGQFF. As DNA, the CDR3 is TGTGCCAGCAGTGAAAGCGGGAGAGGACAGTTCTTC. The J gene is TRBJ2-1, the V gene TRBV2; 8 positions match TRBD2. Germline values: CDR1 SNHLY, CDR2 FYNNEI. The CDR3 loop spans 12 amino acids. J lost 13 bases, V lost 2 bases, and 4 bases had no gene match.

The chain is built from TRBV6-5 and TRBJ1-4; 9 bases match TRBD1. Germline-derived CDR1 and CDR2 are MNHEY and SVGAGI. The CDR3 consists of 14 residues. The trim removed 6 bases at V and 7 bases at J, leaving 6 bases unmatched. CDR3 residues: CASRTGGATEKLFF. The DNA of the CDR3 is TGTGCCAGCAGAACAGGGGGCGCAACTGAAAAACTGTTTTTT.

The gene calls are TRBV27 and TRBJ2-6; the match to TRBD2 covers 8 bases. The CDR3 covers 18 residues. J gave up 2 bases and V 2 bases, and 8 bases lay outside the gene matches. From germline, CDR1 is MNHEY and CDR2 SMNVEV (reference sequence). CDR3 sequence reads: CASSLRGGSGAGANVLTF. The CDR3 DNA reads as TGTGCCAGCAGTTTACGGGGGGGTTCTGGGGCTGGGGCCAACGTCCTGACTTTC.

This clone was detected only a few times. J is TRBJ1-2 and V is TRBV28, with D tentatively TRBD1 (5 bases). V was pared by 3 bases and J by 1 base, with 12 bases between. CDR1 is MDHEN and CDR2 is SYDVKM in the germline V gene. This CDR3 region has 15 residues. The CDR3 DNA reads as TGTGCCAGCAGTTTGTCGGGGGGGTTTAACTATGGCTACACCTTC. Its translation: CASSLSGGFNYGYTF.

The chain combines TRBV7-5 with TRBJ1-1; the D segment call TRBD1 is taken from the table without a DNA check. TRBV7-5 is an annotated pseudogene. The CDR3 covers 14 residues. The CDR3: CVRSFNRDNTEAFF. The CDR3 DNA reads as TGTGTCAGAAGCTTCAACAGGGATAACACTGAAGCTTTCTTT.

The chain is built from TRBV7-3 and TRBJ2-2, with D unclear. The CDR3 has 14 amino acids. Deletions cut 5 bases from V and 2 bases from J, with 9 bases between. Germline CDR1 is SGHTA and CDR2 is FQGTGA. This chain's CDR3 is CASSPGFNTGELFF. The CDR3 bases are TGTGCCAGCAGCCCAGGATTTAACACCGGGGAGCTGTTTTTT.

This chain connects TRBV11-3 to TRBJ1-4; 7 bases agree with TRBD1. With V trimmed by 5 bases and J by 0 bases, 9 bases remained unmatched. Germline V CDR1 and CDR2: SGHNT, YENEEA. CDR3 length equals 17 residues. The CDR3 here is CASSRDRETATNEKLFF. CDR3 coding DNA: TGTGCCAGCAGCCGTGACAGGGAAACGGCAACTAATGAAAAACTGTTTTTT.

This clone was counted only a few times. CDR3 in DNA: TGTGCCAGTACCATTGTGGGGGACAGGTTCGATCAGCCCCAGCATTTT. This codes for CASTIVGDRFDQPQHF. The chain carries TRBV19 and TRBJ1-5, with 8 bases identical to TRBD1. The CDR3 consists of 16 residues. Trimming removed 7 bases from V and 5 bases from J; junction bases left unmatched: 13. Germline V gene lookup returns CDR1 LNHDA and CDR2 SQIVND (reference sequence).

The V and J genes are TRBV4-3 and TRBJ2-1; TRBD2 aligns across 9 bases. The CDR3 consists of 18 residues. From germline, CDR1 is LGHNA and CDR2 YSLEER. J gave up 7 bases and V 0 bases, and 13 bases lay outside the gene matches. CDR3 in amino acids: CASSQELTGTSIKNEQFF. CDR3 DNA: TGCGCCAGCAGCCAAGAATTGACCGGGACTAGCATCAAAAATGAGCAGTTCTTC.